This T cell receptor (beta chain) was identified in a study of blood T cell repertoires in COVID-19. Whole-study context: From the United States, Italy and Spain came samples of acute and convalescent COVID-19. Sources were T cells, B-cell-depleted T cells, or PBMCs; the material itself was cDNA or gDNA.

Germline trimming cut 7 bases from V and 5 bases from J; bases unmatched to any gene: 8. Per the germline V gene, CDR1 is SQVTM and CDR2 is ANQGSEA. The CDR3 consists of 13 residues. Authors' processing steps: From reference gene primer amplification, estimates of nucleated cell counts were derived. The method was immunoSEQ multiplex PCR; TCRdb's version includes in-frame clones alone and lacks a portion of them. V, J and clone size reflect that table, while D and trimming were determined from the DNA. The sample holds 200,000 or so clones, 80% seen once. This clonotype was obtained from a woman aged 70-85 years with acute or convalescent COVID-19. The sample was peripheral blood. The chain links TRBV29-1 to TRBJ2-5; 9 bases line up with TRBD2. CDR3 DNA: TGCAGCGGCACCGGGACTAGCAAGGAGACCCAGTACTTC. Translation gives CSGTGTSKETQYF.